This TCR beta chain appears in the sequencing data of a study of cytomegalovirus exposure and HLA in healthy donors. For this clone: Its specificity is unknown.

PCR amplification relied on 60 Vbeta primers (plus 13 Jbeta primers). Produced via immunoSEQ multiplex PCR; TCRdb's table is partial and in-frame only. Counted here are 200,000 or so clones, 80% to 85% occurring once; the ten biggest clones make up 5.5% to 7.5%. Whole-study results and caveats: Many donors carried some public TCRs, although rarity characterized most TCR sequences. A missense variant in DCLRE1C was later tied to TCR beta V- and J-gene trimming. More clonal expansion characterized HLA-associated TCR beta chains than equally common others in a later analysis. In terms of immune exposure information, only CMV serostatus was available.

The TCR was taken from a woman between 45 and 60 years old in good health and CMV-seropositive. The material sequenced was PBMCs.

This CDR3 reads CASSLGPAGNEQFF. The CDR3 DNA follows: TGTGCCAGCAGCTTAGGTCCAGCGGGGAATGAGCAGTTCTTC. J is TRBJ2-1 and V is TRBV11-3, with 7 bases lining up with TRBD2. CDR1 is SGHNT and CDR2 is YENEEA in the germline V gene. Trimming at V came to 1 base and at J to 7 bases, leaving 4 bases not matched to a gene. The CDR3 contains 14 residues.